The text below deals with one TCR beta chain. Sequencing targeted TCR beta in T cells from blood (CD8+ and CD4+). Treatment-naive patients with stable or active relapsing-remitting disease were the multiple sclerosis controls. These data belong to a study of CD8 T cells in Susac syndrome. cDNA came from roughly 0.47 to 1 ug RNA primed by random hexamers. The TCR beta CDR3 was amplified by immunoSEQ multiplex PCR across 54 Vbeta, 13 Jbeta. TCRdb re-called the immunoSEQ multiplex PCR reads with MiXCR, one entry per CDR3 protein. Here the sample spans roughly 150,000 distinct CDR3 sequences, approximately 94% being singletons. V gave up 0 bases and J gave up 4 bases; unmatched junction bases: 1. CDR1 and CDR2 (germline): SGDLS, YYNGEE. The CDR3 totals 14 residues.

The sample taken for sequencing was CD8+ T cells from PBMCs. This TCR came from a human donor with multiple sclerosis. The chain has TRBV9 and TRBJ2-3, with 8 bases fitting TRBD2. CDR3 amino acids: CASSVAGGADTQYF. The DNA for the CDR3 is TGTGCCAGCAGCGTAGCCGGGGGGGCAGATACGCAGTATTTT.